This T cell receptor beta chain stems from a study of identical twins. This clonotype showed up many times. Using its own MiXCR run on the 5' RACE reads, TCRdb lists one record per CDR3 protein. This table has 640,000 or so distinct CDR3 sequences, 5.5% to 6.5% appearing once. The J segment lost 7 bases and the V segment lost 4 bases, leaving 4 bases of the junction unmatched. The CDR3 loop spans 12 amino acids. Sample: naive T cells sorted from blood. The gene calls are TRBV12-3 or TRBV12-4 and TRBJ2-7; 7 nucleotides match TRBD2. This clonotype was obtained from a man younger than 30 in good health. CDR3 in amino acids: CASSSPAGEQYV. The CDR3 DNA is TGTGCCAGCAGTTCACCAGCGGGGGAGCAGTACGTC.